Listed here are 2 T cell receptor beta chains from one sample, sequenced in a study of neurological immune-mediated disorders. TCRdb called the 5' RACE reads again in MiXCR, with one record for every CDR3 protein. The table includes 70,000 to 95,000 distinct CDR3 sequences, about 14% detected once. Sequenced material: PBMCs. These receptors were obtained from a woman between 45 and 65 years old in good health.

Many counts were recorded for this clonotype. This chain links TRBV11-2 with TRBJ2-3; D ambiguous. CDR3 length: 15 residues. V lost 3 bases to trimming and J lost 2 bases, with 12 bases between them. Looked up from germline, CDR1 is SGHAT and CDR2 is FQNNGV. CDR3 DNA sequence: TGTGCCAGCAGCTTGATGGGTGTGCTCACAGATACGCAGTATTTT. This gives the protein CASSLMGVLTDTQYF.

A remark on this clonotype: A single base separates this from a much larger clone, so it may be a read error. CDR3 in DNA: TGTGCCAGCAGTCCCCGACAGGGGGTAAACACCGTATATTTT. Amino acid sequence: CASSPRQGVNTVYF. This chain connects TRBV5-5 to TRBJ1-3; TRBD1 matches 9 bases. Germline V gives CDR1 SGHKS, CDR2 YYEKEE (reference sequence). The CDR3 length is 14 residues.